The rows below give T cell receptor beta chains drawn from one sample of a study of shared clonotypes between healthy human individuals. Clones were read by immunoSEQ multiplex PCR, and TCRdb kept only the in-frame ones, dropping some. Counted here are around 2,100,000 clones, about 95% occurring once; the ten biggest clones make up roughly 1%. Source material: naive CD8+ T cells sorted from blood. Receptors originate from a man between 18 and 35 years old in good health. Each CDR3 is given with its conserved first and last residue. A D gene is named only where the DNA matches it firmly. Clone size is not always given. Where it is, it says once, few, many or a class for expanded clones.

d_call: .
v_call: TRBV6-1
j_call: TRBJ2-2
clone_size: .
cdr3_nt: TGTGCCAGCAGCAACACCGGGGAGCTGTTTTTT
cdr3_aa: CASSNTGELFF

d_call: .
v_call: TRBV19
j_call: TRBJ2-7
clone_size: .
cdr3_nt: TGTGCCAGTAGTATGGGGGGAGACGAGCAGTACTTC
cdr3_aa: CASSMGGDEQYF

d_call: .
v_call: TRBV28
j_call: TRBJ1-5
clone_size: .
cdr3_nt: TGTGCCAGCACCTCCTCCCATTTTTTTCCCAGGCCCCAGCATTTT
cdr3_aa: CASTSSHFFPRPQHF

d_call: TRBD1
v_call: TRBV10-3
j_call: TRBJ2-3
clone_size: .
cdr3_nt: TGTGCCATCAGTGAAGAGGGGGCTTACACAGATACGCAGTATTTT
cdr3_aa: CAISEEGAYTDTQYF

d_call: .
v_call: TRBV30
j_call: TRBJ2-7
clone_size: .
cdr3_nt: TGTGCCTGGAGTGTAGTGGCTCGTGCCGAGCAGTACTTC
cdr3_aa: CAWSVVARAEQYF

d_call: .
v_call: TRBV27
j_call: TRBJ2-3
clone_size: once
cdr3_nt: TGTGCCAGCAGTTTAACTCAGGGGGGGACAGATACGCAGTATTTT
cdr3_aa: CASSLTQGGTDTQYF

d_call: .
v_call: TRBV7-9
j_call: TRBJ2-5
clone_size: .
cdr3_nt: TGTGCCAGCAGCTCGTCCCCAGAGACCCAGTACTTC
cdr3_aa: CASSSSPETQYF

d_call: .
v_call: TRBV9
j_call: TRBJ1-2
clone_size: .
cdr3_nt: TGTGCCAGCAGCGACACTCAAGACGGCTGGAACTATGGCTACACCTTC
cdr3_aa: CASSDTQDGWNYGYTF

d_call: .
v_call: TRBV6-5
j_call: TRBJ1-5
clone_size: .
cdr3_nt: TGTGCCAGCAGTTACATAAAGGGTCAGCCCCAGCATTTT
cdr3_aa: CASSYIKGQPQHF

d_call: .
v_call: TRBV19
j_call: TRBJ2-7
clone_size: .
cdr3_nt: TGTGCCAGTAGTATAGGCGCCGACACATACTACGAGCAGTACTTC
cdr3_aa: CASSIGADTYYEQYF